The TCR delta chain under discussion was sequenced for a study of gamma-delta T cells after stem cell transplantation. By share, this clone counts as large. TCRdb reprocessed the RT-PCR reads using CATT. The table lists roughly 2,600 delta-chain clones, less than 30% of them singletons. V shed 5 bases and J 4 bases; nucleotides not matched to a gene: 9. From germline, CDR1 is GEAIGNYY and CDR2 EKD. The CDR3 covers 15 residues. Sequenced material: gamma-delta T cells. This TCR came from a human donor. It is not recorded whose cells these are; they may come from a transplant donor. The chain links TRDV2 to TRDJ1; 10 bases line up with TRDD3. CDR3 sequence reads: CACGLLGDHGDKLIF. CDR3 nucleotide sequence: TGTGCCTGTGGCTTACTGGGGGATCACGGCGATAAACTCATCTTT.